This T cell receptor beta chain derives from a study of yellow fever vaccine responses in identical twins. Overall study results and limits: Among the twins, the vaccine T cell response reportedly seemed partly convergent and partly personalized.

The V and J ends lost 1 base and 5 bases, in that order; junction bases with no gene match: 6. The CDR3 loop spans 16 amino acids. The germline V gene encodes CDR1 SGHAT and CDR2 FQNNGV. This clonotype appeared a single time. Its antigen is unknown. TCRdb reprocessed the RT-PCR reads via MiXCR and lists one record per CDR3 protein. The table has 7,000 or so distinct CDR3 sequences, around 84% seen once. Sequenced here: T cells from blood (PBMCs), unsorted or a sorted subset (not recorded which), sampled before or after yellow fever vaccination (not recorded which). The V and J genes are TRBV11-2 and TRBJ2-5; 11 positions agree with TRBD1. This TCR derives from a young woman who received the yellow fever vaccine. This CDR3 is CASSLVGTGGRETQYF. DNA for the CDR3: TGTGCCAGCAGCTTAGTAGGGACAGGGGGTCGGGAGACCCAGTACTTC.